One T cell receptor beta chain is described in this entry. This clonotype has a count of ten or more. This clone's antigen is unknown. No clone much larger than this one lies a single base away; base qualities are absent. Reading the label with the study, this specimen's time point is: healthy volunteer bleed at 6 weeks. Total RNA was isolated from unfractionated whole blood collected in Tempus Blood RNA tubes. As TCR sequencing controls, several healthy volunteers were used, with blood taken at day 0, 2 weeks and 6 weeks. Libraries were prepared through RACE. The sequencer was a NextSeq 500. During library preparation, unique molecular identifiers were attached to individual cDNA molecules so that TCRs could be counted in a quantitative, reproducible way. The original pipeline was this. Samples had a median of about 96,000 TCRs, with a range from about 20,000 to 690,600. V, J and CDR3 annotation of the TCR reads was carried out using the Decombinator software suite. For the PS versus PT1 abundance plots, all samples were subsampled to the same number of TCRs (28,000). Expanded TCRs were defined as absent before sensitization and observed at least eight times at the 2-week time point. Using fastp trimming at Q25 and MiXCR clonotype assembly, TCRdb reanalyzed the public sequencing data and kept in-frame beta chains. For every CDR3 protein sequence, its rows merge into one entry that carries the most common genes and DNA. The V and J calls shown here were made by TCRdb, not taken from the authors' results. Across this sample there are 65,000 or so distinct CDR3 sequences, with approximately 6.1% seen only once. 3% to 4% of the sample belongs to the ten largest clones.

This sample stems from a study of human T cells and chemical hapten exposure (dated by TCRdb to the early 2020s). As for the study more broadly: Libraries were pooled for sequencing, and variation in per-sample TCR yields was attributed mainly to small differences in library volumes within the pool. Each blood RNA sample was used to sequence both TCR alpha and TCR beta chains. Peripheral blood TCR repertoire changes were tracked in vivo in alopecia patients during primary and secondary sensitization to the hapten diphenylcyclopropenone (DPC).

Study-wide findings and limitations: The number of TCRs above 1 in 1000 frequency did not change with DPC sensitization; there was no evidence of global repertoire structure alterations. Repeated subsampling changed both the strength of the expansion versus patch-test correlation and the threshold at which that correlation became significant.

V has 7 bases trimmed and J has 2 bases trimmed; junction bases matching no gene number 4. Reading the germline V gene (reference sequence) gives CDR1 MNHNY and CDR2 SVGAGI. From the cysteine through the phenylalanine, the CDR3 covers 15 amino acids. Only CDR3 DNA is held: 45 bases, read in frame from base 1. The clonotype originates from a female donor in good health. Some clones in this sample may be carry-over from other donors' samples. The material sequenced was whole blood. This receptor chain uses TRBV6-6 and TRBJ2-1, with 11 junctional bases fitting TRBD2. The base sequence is TGTGCCAGCAACGTAGCGGGAGGGCCCTACAATGAGCAGTTCTTC. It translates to CASNVAGGPYNEQFF.